The 29 T cell receptor beta chains given below trace back to one sample, sequenced in a study of cytomegalovirus exposure and HLA in healthy donors listed by TCRdb under 2017. Libraries were made using the immunoSEQ multiplex PCR assay. The multiplex PCR relied on a mix of 60 forward primers for TCR Vbeta segments and 13 reverse primers for TCR Jbeta segments. The table was pulled from immuneACCESS by TCRdb, which kept in-frame rearrangements only. Such tables lose some clones; where checked, under half of the loss comes from unresolved V genes, and the rest has no known cause. This sample gives about 130,000 clones in total; roughly 75% of them show up just once. Jointly, the top ten make up roughly a tenth of the sample. Sample: PBMCs. Every receptor here comes from a man younger than 40 in good health and CMV-seropositive.

The chain has TRBV28 and TRBJ2-3; 7 positions match TRBD2. V lost 4 bases to trimming and J lost 2 bases; unmatched junction nucleotides: 9. The CDR3 has 16 amino acids. Germline-derived CDR1 and CDR2 are MDHEN and SYDVKM. The CDR3 DNA reads TGTGCCAGCAGTTCCATGTTAAGCGGGATCACAGATACGCAGTATTTT. It yields the protein CASSSMLSGITDTQYF.

The V gene is TRBV19, the J gene TRBJ2-3, with a possible D match to TRBD1 (6 bases). V was pared by 0 bases and J by 9 bases, with 7 bases between. CDR3 size: 12 residues. CDR1 is LNHDA and CDR2 is SQIVND in the germline V gene (reference sequence). CDR3 amino acids: CASSIDRGTQYF. CDR3 nucleotide sequence: TGTGCCAGTAGTATAGATAGGGGGACGCAGTATTTT. The full variable domain, in which reference TRBV19 and TRBJ2-3 provide the parts outside the CDR3, is DGGITQSPKYLFRKEGQNVTLSCEQNLNHDAMYWYRQDPGQGLRLIYYSQIVNDFQKGDIAEGYSVSREKKESFPLTVTSAQKNPTAFYLCASSIDRGTQYFGPGTRLTVL.

The chain carries TRBV15 and TRBJ2-7; 10 bases map to TRBD2. Germline CDR1 is LNHNV and CDR2 is YYDKDF (reference sequence). V shed 1 base and J 2 bases; nucleotides not matched to a gene: 2. The CDR3 consists of 15 residues. As DNA, the CDR3 is TGTGCCACCAGCAGAGGGACTAGCGGACCCTACGAGCAGTACTTC. It specifies CATSRGTSGPYEQYF.

This clone was counted between two and nine times. The CDR3 spells CASSTTVPGLAGRSSYEQYF. CDR3 sequence (DNA): TGTGCCAGCAGTACAACCGTCCCGGGACTAGCGGGGCGCAGCTCCTACGAGCAGTACTTC. The rearrangement joins TRBV27 to TRBJ2-7; 13 nucleotides match TRBD2. From germline, CDR1 is MNHEY and CDR2 SMNVEV (reference sequence). CDR3 length: 20 amino acids. V lost 5 bases, J lost 0 bases, and 16 bases stayed unmatched.

This clone was found a few times. The V and J genes are TRBV30 and TRBJ1-1, with TRBD1 matching over 7 bases. With V trimmed by 7 bases and J by 3 bases, 11 bases remained unmatched. This CDR3 comprises 14 residues. Germline lookup yields CDR1 GTSNPN and CDR2 SVGIG (reference sequence). CDR3 loop: CALSLQGPYTEAFF. CDR3 coding DNA: TGTGCCTTAAGTCTACAGGGGCCCTACACTGAAGCTTTCTTT.

The rearrangement links TRBV7-2 to TRBJ2-1; weak D call: TRBD1 (6 bases). This CDR3 has 14 residues. Germline V gene lookup returns CDR1 SGHTA and CDR2 FQGNSA. V was pared by 5 bases and J by 6 bases, with 14 bases between. DNA of the CDR3: TGTGCCAGCAGCCCCCCCCCACAGGGCAATGAGCAGTTCTTC. Protein sequence: CASSPPPQGNEQFF.

The chain couples TRBV7-6 to TRBJ2-1; possibly TRBD2 for D (5 bases). The CDR3 loop spans 13 amino acids. Germline loops: CDR1 SGHVS, CDR2 FNYEAQ. The V and J ends lost 8 bases and 10 bases respectively, with 18 bases between them. The CDR3 coding sequence is TGTGCCAGCTCCCCCCGGCGGGCGGCCGAGCAGTTCTTC. This translates into CASSPRRAAEQFF. Drawing the rest from reference TRBV7-6 and TRBJ2-1, the complete variable domain is GAGVSQSPRYKVTKRGQDVALRCDPISGHVSLYWYRQALGQGPEFLTYFNYEAQQDKSGLPNDRFSAERPEGSISTLTIQRTEQRDSAMYRCASSPRRAAEQFFGPGTRLTVL.

V and J are TRBV5-6 and TRBJ2-5; unclear D gene. This CDR3 has 12 residues. Germline CDR1 SGHDT, CDR2 YYEEEE. V was shortened by 2 bases and J by 4 bases, with 6 bases between the two germline ends. The chain's CDR3 is CASSFRRETQYF. The CDR3 bases are TGTGCCAGCAGCTTCAGAAGAGAGACCCAGTACTTC.

This chain links TRBV5-1 with TRBJ2-2, with TRBD2 matching 9 bases. There are 17 residues in the CDR3. The V segment lost 4 bases and the J segment 7 bases; nucleotides outside the gene matches: 14. The germline gives CDR1 SGHRS, CDR2 YFSETQ. For the CDR3, the DNA is TGCGCCAGCAGCCGTACGGTGGGTAGCGGGAGTCACGGGGAGCTGTTTTTT. Protein product: CASSRTVGSGSHGELFF.

A few counts support this clone. The V call is TRBV19, the J call TRBJ2-7; 10 bases line up with TRBD1. The CDR3 contains 14 residues. Germline CDR1 LNHDA, CDR2 SQIVND (reference sequence). With 5 bases clipped from V and 2 bases from J, the junction kept 3 bases outside the gene matches. The CDR3 region is CASSAGTGAYEQYF. CDR3 nucleotides: TGTGCCAGTAGTGCCGGGACAGGGGCCTACGAGCAGTACTTC.

The rearrangement links TRBV6-6 to TRBJ2-7, with a possible D match to TRBD1 (5 bases). Per the germline V gene, CDR1 is MNHNY and CDR2 is SVGAGI (reference sequence). The CDR3 sequence is 14 residues long. Between the trimmed V and J ends, which lost 4 bases and 0 bases, there was a span of 10 bases. This chain's CDR3 is CASSLEDTSYEQYF. The CDR3 bases are TGTGCCAGCAGTTTAGAGGACACCTCCTACGAGCAGTACTTC.

Only one count was recorded for this clone. The chain employs TRBV11-2 and TRBJ2-1; 12 positions agree with TRBD2. The CDR3 totals 15 residues. Trimming cost V 5 bases and J 5 bases; bases outside gene matches: 4. Germline V CDR1 and CDR2: SGHAT, FQNNGV. DNA of the CDR3: TGTGCCAGCAGCACCAGACTAGCGGGAGACAATGAGCAGTTCTTC. Its translation is CASSTRLAGDNEQFF.

The chain is built from TRBV7-6 and TRBJ2-5, with 10 nucleotides matching TRBD2. The ends lost 1 base at V and 5 bases at J; junction bases unmatched: 7. This CDR3 spans 16 amino acids. Germline loops: CDR1 SGHVS, CDR2 FNYEAQ. CDR3 sequence: CASSLVASGSVETQYF. CDR3 bases: TGTGCCAGCAGCTTAGTTGCTAGCGGGAGTGTCGAGACCCAGTACTTC.

The chain carries TRBV7-7 and TRBJ2-5; TRBD1 matches 7 bases. CDR1 is SSHAT, CDR2 FNYEAQ, per germline (reference sequence). V gave up 5 bases and J gave up 5 bases; unmatched junction bases: 5. CDR3 length: 13 amino acids. CDR3 protein: CASSQGQRETQYF. CDR3 nucleotide sequence: TGTGCCAGCAGCCAGGGACAGCGGGAGACCCAGTACTTC.

V gene TRBV5-4 combines with J gene TRBJ2-7, with 10 bases matching TRBD1. This CDR3 spans 14 amino acids. The V segment lost 5 bases and the J segment 1 base; nucleotides outside the gene matches: 3. Germline CDR1 reads SGHNT; CDR2 reads YYREEE (reference sequence). CDR3 nucleotide sequence: TGTGCCAGCAGAGAGGGACAGGGGTCCTACGAGCAGTACTTC. Its protein is CASREGQGSYEQYF.

The rearrangement uses TRBV18 and TRBJ2-6; TRBD1 matches at 11 bases. V lost 3 bases to trimming and J lost 0 bases; unmatched junction nucleotides: 4. The CDR3 contains 18 residues. Per the germline V gene, CDR1 is KGHSH and CDR2 is LQKENI. CDR3 sequence: CASSPRTGGGSGANVLTF. CDR3 in DNA: TGTGCCAGCTCACCTCGGACAGGGGGCGGCTCTGGGGCCAACGTCCTGACTTTC.

The chain uses TRBV7-9 and TRBJ2-7; D might be TRBD1 (6 bases). Germline lookup yields CDR1 SEHNR and CDR2 FQNEAQ (reference sequence). V lost 5 bases, J lost 0 bases, and 8 bases lay in between. The CDR3 has 13 residues. The CDR3 bases are TGTGCCAGCAGCGGGACAAGCTCCTACGAGCAGTACTTC. Its protein product is CASSGTSSYEQYF.

The chain carries TRBV4-2 and TRBJ2-2; TRBD2 might be the D (6 bases). The CDR3 is 17 residues long. Germline V gene data show CDR1 as LGHNA and CDR2 as YNFKEQ. Trimming removed 1 base from V and 9 bases from J, with 21 bases in between. The CDR3 sequence: CASSQGSGSGRKRELFF. The CDR3 nucleotides are TGTGCCAGCAGCCAAGGTAGTGGTAGCGGACGTAAGAGGGAGCTGTTTTTT.

This clone was picked up a small number of times. The chain combines TRBV7-7 with TRBJ2-2, with TRBD1 matching 7 bases. This CDR3 has 13 residues. The ends lost 5 bases at V and 7 bases at J; junction bases unmatched: 4. Germline V CDR1 and CDR2: SSHAT, FNYEAQ (reference sequence). CDR3 sequence: CASSPDRIGELFF. The CDR3 DNA reads TGTGCCAGCAGCCCGGACAGGATCGGGGAGCTGTTTTTT.

The rearrangement uses TRBV7-8 and TRBJ2-7; 7 bases are a match to TRBD2. V lost 3 bases, J lost 0 bases, and 2 bases stayed unmatched. CDR1 and CDR2 (germline): SGHVS, FQNEAQ. The CDR3 has 14 amino acids. The CDR3 DNA follows: TGTGCCAGCAGCTTCCGGACTAGCTCCTACGAGCAGTACTTC. It codes for CASSFRTSSYEQYF.

The CDR3 coding sequence is TGTGCCAGCAGCAAAGTCAGGTCCTACGAGCAGTACTTC. Translation: CASSKVRSYEQYF. The chain links TRBV14 to TRBJ2-7, with no clear D. The V and J ends lost 5 bases and 1 base respectively, with 9 bases between them. CDR1 is SGHDN, CDR2 FVKESK, per germline. This CDR3 spans 13 amino acids.

The gene calls are TRBV5-1 and TRBJ2-3; D is ambiguous. Germline assignment: CDR1 SGHRS and CDR2 YFSETQ. Trimming pared 0 bases from V and 8 bases from J, leaving 13 bases between. This CDR3 has 14 residues. In DNA, the CDR3 is TGCGCCAGCAGCTTGGCATCTAACCCTAGTACGCAGTATTTT. Translating gives CASSLASNPSTQYF.

This sequence joins TRBV27 and TRBJ1-6, with D uncertain. The CDR3 has 15 residues. Germline CDR1 and CDR2: MNHEY and SMNVEV (reference sequence). V was clipped by 5 bases and J by 1 base, with 9 bases between them. The CDR3: CASSPPGSYNSPLHF. CDR3 nucleotides: TGTGCCAGCAGTCCCCCGGGGTCCTATAATTCACCCCTCCACTTT.

CDR3 residues: CASSPTMGQAYGYTF. In nucleotides, the CDR3 is TGTGCCAGCAGCCCTACTATGGGACAGGCGTATGGCTACACCTTC. The chain has TRBV27 and TRBJ1-2; 8 bases map to TRBD1. V shed 6 bases, J shed 5 bases, and the junction held 11 bases outside the gene matches. Germline values: CDR1 MNHEY, CDR2 SMNVEV (reference sequence). This CDR3 region has 15 residues.

The rearrangement joins TRBV27 to TRBJ2-1; 7 bases align to TRBD2. CDR1 and CDR2 from the germline V gene are MNHEY and SMNVEV (reference sequence). The CDR3 has 13 amino acids. The V and J ends lost 11 bases and 0 bases, in that order; junction bases with no gene match: 4. CDR3 protein: CALGGSSYNEQFF. The CDR3 bases are TGTGCCCTGGGAGGGAGCTCCTACAATGAGCAGTTCTTC.

V is TRBV5-3 and J is TRBJ2-1; 7 positions match TRBD2. TRBV5-3 is assigned to the ORF class and has an uncertain function. V shed 5 bases, J shed 3 bases, and the junction held 11 bases outside the gene matches. The length of the CDR3 is 16 residues. CDR3 nucleotide sequence: TGTGCCAGAAGACAGAAAGGCGGGAGAGGCTACAATGAGCAGTTCTTC. It specifies CARRQKGGRGYNEQFF.

The chain recombines TRBV7-2 with TRBJ2-7; no clear D gene. The V gene lost 1 base and the J gene lost 2 bases, with 6 bases spanning the gap. There are 13 residues in the CDR3. Germline CDR1 and CDR2: SGHTA and FQGNSA. CDR3 sequence reads: CASSLDYTYEQYF. The CDR3 DNA reads as TGTGCCAGCAGCTTAGACTACACCTACGAGCAGTACTTC.

DNA for the CDR3: TGTGCCTGGAGTTTCCCGGCTAGCACATCCTCCTACGAGCAGTACTTC. It is translated as CAWSFPASTSSYEQYF. The V call is TRBV30, the J call TRBJ2-7; a weak D match, TRBD2 (5 bases). The CDR3 spans 16 residues. Germline V gene data show CDR1 as GTSNPN and CDR2 as SVGIG (reference sequence). V was pared by 2 bases and J by 0 bases, with 17 bases between.

The chain recombines TRBV9 with TRBJ2-3; 7 positions agree with TRBD2. CDR3 size: 16 residues. V shed 0 bases, J shed 0 bases, and the junction held 4 bases outside the gene matches. From germline, CDR1 is SGDLS and CDR2 YYNGEE. The CDR3 protein is CASSVAVGRSTDTQYF. The CDR3 DNA follows: TGTGCCAGCAGCGTAGCAGTCGGGAGGAGCACAGATACGCAGTATTTT.